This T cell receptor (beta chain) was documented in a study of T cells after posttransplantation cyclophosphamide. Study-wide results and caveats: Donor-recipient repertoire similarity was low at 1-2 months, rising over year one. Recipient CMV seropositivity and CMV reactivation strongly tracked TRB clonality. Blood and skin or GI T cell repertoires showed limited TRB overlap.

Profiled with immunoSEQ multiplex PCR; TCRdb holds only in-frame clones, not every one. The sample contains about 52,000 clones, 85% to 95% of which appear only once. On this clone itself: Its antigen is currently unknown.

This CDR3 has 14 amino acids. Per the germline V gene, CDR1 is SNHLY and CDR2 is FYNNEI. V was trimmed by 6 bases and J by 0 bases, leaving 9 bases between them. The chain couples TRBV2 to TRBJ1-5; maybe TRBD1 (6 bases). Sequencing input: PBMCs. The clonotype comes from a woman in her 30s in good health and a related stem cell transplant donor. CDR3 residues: CASRDSYSNQPQHF. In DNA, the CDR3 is TGTGCCAGCAGGGACAGTTATAGCAATCAGCCCCAGCATTTT. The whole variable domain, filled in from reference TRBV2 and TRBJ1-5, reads EPEVTQTPSHQVTQMGQEVILRCVPISNHLYFYWYRQILGQKVEFLVSFYNNEISEKSEIFDDQFSVERPDGSNFTLKIRSTKLEDSAMYFCASRDSYSNQPQHFGDGTRLSIL.